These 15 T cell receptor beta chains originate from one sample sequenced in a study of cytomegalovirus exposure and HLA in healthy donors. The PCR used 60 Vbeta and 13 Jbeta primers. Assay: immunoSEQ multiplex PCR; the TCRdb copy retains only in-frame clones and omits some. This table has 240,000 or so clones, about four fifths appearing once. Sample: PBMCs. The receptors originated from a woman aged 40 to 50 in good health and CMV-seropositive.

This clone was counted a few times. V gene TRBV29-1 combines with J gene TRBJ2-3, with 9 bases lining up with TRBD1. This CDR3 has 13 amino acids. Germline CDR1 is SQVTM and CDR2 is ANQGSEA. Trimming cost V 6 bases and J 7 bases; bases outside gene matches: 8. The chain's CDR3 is CSVTGTGSYTQYF. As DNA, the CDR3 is TGCAGCGTAACCGGGACAGGGAGTTATACGCAGTATTTT.

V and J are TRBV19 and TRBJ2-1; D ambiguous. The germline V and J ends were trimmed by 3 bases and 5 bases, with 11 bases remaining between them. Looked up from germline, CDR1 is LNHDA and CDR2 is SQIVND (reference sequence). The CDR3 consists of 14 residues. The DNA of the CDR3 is TGTGCCAGTAGTATGTGGCACGCTGACAATGAGCAGTTCTTC. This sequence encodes CASSMWHADNEQFF.

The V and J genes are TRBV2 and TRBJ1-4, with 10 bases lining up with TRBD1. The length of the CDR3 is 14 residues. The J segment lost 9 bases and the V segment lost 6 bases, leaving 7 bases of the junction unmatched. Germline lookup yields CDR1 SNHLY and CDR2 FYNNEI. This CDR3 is CASSADRGYQKLFF. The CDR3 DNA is TGTGCCAGCAGCGCGGACAGGGGGTATCAAAAACTGTTTTTT.

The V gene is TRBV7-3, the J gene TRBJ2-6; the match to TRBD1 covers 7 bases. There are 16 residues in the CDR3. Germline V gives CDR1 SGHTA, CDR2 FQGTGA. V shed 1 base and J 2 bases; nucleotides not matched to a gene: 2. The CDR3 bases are TGTGCCAGCAGCTTAAGTGGGACAGCTGGGGCCAACGTCCTGACTTTC. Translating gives CASSLSGTAGANVLTF. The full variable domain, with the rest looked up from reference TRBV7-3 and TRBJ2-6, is GAGVSQTPSNKVTEKGKYVELRCDPISGHTALYWYRQSLGQGPEFLIYFQGTGAADDSGLPNDRFFAVRPEGSVSTLKIQRTERGDSAVYLCASSLSGTAGANVLTFGAGSRLTVL.

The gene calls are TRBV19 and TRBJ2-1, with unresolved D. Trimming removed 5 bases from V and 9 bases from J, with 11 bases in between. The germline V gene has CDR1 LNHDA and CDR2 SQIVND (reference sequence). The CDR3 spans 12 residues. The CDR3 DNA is TGTGCCAGTAGTTCCCAGGCGAGTGAGCAGTTCTTC. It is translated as CASSSQASEQFF.

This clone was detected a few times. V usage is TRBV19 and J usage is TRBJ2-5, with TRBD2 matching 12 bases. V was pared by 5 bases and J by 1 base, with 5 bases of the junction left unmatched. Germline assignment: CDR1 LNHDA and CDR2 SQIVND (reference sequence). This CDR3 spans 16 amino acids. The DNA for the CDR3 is TGTGCCAGTAGTCTCCGACTAGCGGGGGCCCAAGAGACCCAGTACTTC. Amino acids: CASSLRLAGAQETQYF. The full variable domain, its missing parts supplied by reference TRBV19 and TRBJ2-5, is DGGITQSPKYLFRKEGQNVTLSCEQNLNHDAMYWYRQDPGQGLRLIYYSQIVNDFQKGDIAEGYSVSREKKESFPLTVTSAQKNPTAFYLCASSLRLAGAQETQYFGPGTRLLVL.

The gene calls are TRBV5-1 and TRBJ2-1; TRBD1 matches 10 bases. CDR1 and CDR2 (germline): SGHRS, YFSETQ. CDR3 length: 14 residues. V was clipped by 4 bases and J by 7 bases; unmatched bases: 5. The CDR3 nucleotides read TGCGCCAGCAGCCCCGGGACAGGGGAAAATGAGCAGTTCTTC. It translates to CASSPGTGENEQFF.

The CDR3 region has the DNA TGCGCCAGCAGCTTGGGGGAGGATGAGCAGTTCTTC. Protein: CASSLGEDEQFF. The chain combines TRBV5-1 with TRBJ2-1; tentative D call: TRBD2 (6 bases). The CDR3 sequence is 12 residues long. Germline assignment: CDR1 SGHRS and CDR2 YFSETQ. The germline V and J ends were trimmed by 0 bases and 8 bases, with 6 bases remaining between them. The whole variable domain, filled in from reference TRBV5-1 and TRBJ2-1, reads KAGVTQTPRYLIKTRGQQVTLSCSPISGHRSVSWYQQTPGQGLQFLFEYFSETQRNKGNFPGRFSGRQFSNSRSEMNVSTLELGDSALYLCASSLGEDEQFFGPGTRLTVL.

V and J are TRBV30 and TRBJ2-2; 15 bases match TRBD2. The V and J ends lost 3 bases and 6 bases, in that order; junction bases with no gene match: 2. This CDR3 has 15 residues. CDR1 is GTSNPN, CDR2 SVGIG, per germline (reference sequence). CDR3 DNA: TGTGCCTGGAGGGGGACTAGCGGGAGGTCCGGGGAGCTGTTTTTT. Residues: CAWRGTSGRSGELFF. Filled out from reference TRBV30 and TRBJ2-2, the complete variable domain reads SQTIHQWPATLVQPVGSPLSLECTVEGTSNPNLYWYRQAAGRGLQLLFYSVGIGQISSEVPQNLSASRPQDRQFILSSKKLLLSDSGFYLCAWRGTSGRSGELFFGEGSRLTVL.

CDR3 amino acids: CAISEGGTGNQPQHF. The CDR3 nucleotides are TGTGCCATCAGTGAGGGGGGGACAGGGAATCAGCCCCAGCATTTT. J is TRBJ1-5 and V is TRBV10-3; 9 nucleotides line up with TRBD1. V lost 2 bases and J lost 4; bases outside the gene matches: 3. Per the germline V gene, CDR1 is ENHRY and CDR2 is SYGVKD. The CDR3 has 15 residues.

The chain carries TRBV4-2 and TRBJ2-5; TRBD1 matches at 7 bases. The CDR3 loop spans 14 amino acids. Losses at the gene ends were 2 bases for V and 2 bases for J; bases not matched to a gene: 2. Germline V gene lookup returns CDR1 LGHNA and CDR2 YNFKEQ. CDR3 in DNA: TGTGCCAGCAGCCAACCGGGACAGCAAGAGACCCAGTACTTC. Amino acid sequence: CASSQPGQQETQYF.

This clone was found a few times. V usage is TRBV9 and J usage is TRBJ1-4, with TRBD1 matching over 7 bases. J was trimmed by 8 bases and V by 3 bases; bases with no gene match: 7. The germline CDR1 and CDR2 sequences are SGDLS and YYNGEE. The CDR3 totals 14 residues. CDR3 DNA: TGTGCCAGCAGCGACGACAGGGTTCAGGAAAAACTGTTTTTT. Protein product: CASSDDRVQEKLFF.

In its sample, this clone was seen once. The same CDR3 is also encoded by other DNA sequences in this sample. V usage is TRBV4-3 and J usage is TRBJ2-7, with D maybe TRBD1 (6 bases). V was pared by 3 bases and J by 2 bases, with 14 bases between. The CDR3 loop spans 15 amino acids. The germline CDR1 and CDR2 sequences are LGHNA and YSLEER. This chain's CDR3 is CASSQGRGYPYEQYF. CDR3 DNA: TGCGCCAGCAGCCAGGGCAGGGGCTATCCCTACGAGCAGTACTTC.

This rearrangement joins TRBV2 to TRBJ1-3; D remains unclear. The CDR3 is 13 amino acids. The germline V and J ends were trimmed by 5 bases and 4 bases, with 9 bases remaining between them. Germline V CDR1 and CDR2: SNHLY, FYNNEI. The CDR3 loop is CASSSALGNTIYF. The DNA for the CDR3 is TGTGCCAGCAGTTCAGCGCTCGGAAACACCATATATTTT.

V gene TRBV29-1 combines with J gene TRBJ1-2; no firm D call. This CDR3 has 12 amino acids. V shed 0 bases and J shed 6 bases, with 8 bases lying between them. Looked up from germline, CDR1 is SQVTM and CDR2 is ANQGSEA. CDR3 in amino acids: CSVEDLVDGYTF. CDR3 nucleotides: TGCAGCGTTGAAGATCTAGTGGATGGCTACACCTTC.